This T cell receptor (beta chain) was captured in a study of cytotoxic CD8 clonotypes in ibrutinib-treated CLL. Looking at the study overall: The study included roughly 10 relapsed/refractory and roughly 16 treatment-naive patients; about 18 had IGHV unmutated disease. Study observations and caveats: Under treatment, the uncommon public clonotypes either contracted or remained stable. Exceeding age-matched healthy donors, baseline clonality also tracked the counts of circulating CD8+ T cells.

Measured with immunoSEQ multiplex PCR; TCRdb has only the in-frame clones, and not every one. The sample contains hundreds of thousands of clones, just over 70% of which appear only once. CDR1 and CDR2 from the germline V gene are SGHTA and FQGNSA. The length of the CDR3 is 18 residues. The trim removed 0 bases at V and 0 bases at J, leaving 7 bases unmatched. On this clone itself: Its target is unknown.

Sequencing was performed on PBMCs, taken after 12 months of ibrutinib treatment. This receptor was taken from a human donor with chronic lymphocytic leukemia. The chain recombines TRBV7-2 with TRBJ2-7; 11 bases are shared with TRBD2. The CDR3 protein is CASSLARTSGPSSYEQYF. Written as DNA, the CDR3 is TGTGCCAGCAGCTTAGCGCGGACTAGCGGGCCTAGCTCCTACGAGCAGTACTTC.